A single sample is the source of the 9 T cell receptor beta chains below, sequenced in a study of blood T cells in healthy people across ages (dated by TCRdb to about 2015). Library prep was done by 5' RACE. Sequencing was carried out with an Illumina HiSeq 2500. A second roughly 6 to 11 cycle PCR used a sample-barcoded 5' primer and a J-beta primer mix. TCRdb handled the public reads itself, with Q25 trimming in fastp and clone calling in MiXCR, and kept productive beta chains. Entries are consolidated by CDR3 protein sequence, retaining the most common genes and DNA. For this sample the table gives approximately 1.5 million distinct CDR3 sequences, of which 42% were detected only once. The ten largest make up approximately 4% of the sample. The sequencing sample was made of blood. The receptor set was obtained from a woman younger than 35 in good health.

This clonotype showed up just a few times. The chain uses TRBV6-4 and TRBJ1-1; the D is unclear. The CDR3 is 13 residues long. V shed 0 bases and J shed 8 bases, with 10 bases lying between them. Looked up from germline, CDR1 is MRHNA and CDR2 is SNTAGT. The CDR3 sequence: CASSDSVGLEAFF. The CDR3 DNA sequence: TGTGCCAGCAGTGACTCGGTGGGCCTAGAAGCTTTCTTT.

The CDR3 sequence is CASSRAGEETQYF. The CDR3 bases are TGTGCCAGCAGCCGCGCGGGGGAAGAGACCCAGTACTTC. This chain connects TRBV9 to TRBJ2-5; 7 bases align to TRBD2. CDR1 is SGDLS and CDR2 is YYNGEE in the germline V gene. Trimming cost V 4 bases and J 3 bases; bases outside gene matches: 3. The CDR3 extends over 13 amino acids.

This rearrangement joins TRBV7-2 to TRBJ2-3, with TRBD2 matching over 12 bases. V shed 5 bases and J 7 bases; nucleotides not matched to a gene: 1. The germline V gene has CDR1 SGHTA and CDR2 FQGNSA. The length of the CDR3 is 13 residues. CDR3 sequence (DNA): TGTGCCAGCAGCACTAGCGGGGGGAATACGCAGTATTTT. Encoded protein: CASSTSGGNTQYF. Looking up the rest from reference TRBV7-2 and TRBJ2-3 gives the full variable domain: GAGVSQSPSNKVTEKGKDVELRCDPISGHTALYWYRQSLGQGLEFLIYFQGNSAPDKSGLPSDRFSAERTGGSVSTLTIQRTQQEDSAVYLCASSTSGGNTQYFGPGTRLTVL.

V is TRBV4-2 and J is TRBJ2-5, with D unclear. Germline CDR1 LGHNA, CDR2 YNFKEQ. The germline V and J ends were trimmed by 2 bases and 2 bases, with 12 bases remaining between them. This CDR3 is 15 amino acids long. CDR3 in DNA: TGTGCCAGCAGCCAACTGGACCAAGGGCAAGAGACCCAGTACTTC. It specifies CASSQLDQGQETQYF.

The rearrangement links TRBV6-5 to TRBJ1-4, with a weak D call TRBD1 (6 bases). V was pared by 2 bases and J by 4 bases, with 11 bases between. The germline V gene has CDR1 MNHEY and CDR2 SVGAGI. The CDR3 runs to 15 residues. DNA for the CDR3: TGTGCCAGCAGTTACGACCGGACAGATAATGAAAAACTGTTTTTT. Its protein is CASSYDRTDNEKLFF.

The chain joins TRBV6-6 to TRBJ1-2; no clear D gene. The V end was cut by 0 bases, the J end by 6 bases, with 8 bases between. This CDR3 comprises 13 residues. CDR1 and CDR2 (germline): MNHNY, SVGAGI (reference sequence). The CDR3 here is CASSYSAGDGYTF. The CDR3 DNA is TGTGCCAGCAGTTACTCGGCCGGGGATGGCTACACCTTC.

The chain employs TRBV20-1 and TRBJ2-5; D gene unclear. CDR3 size: 11 residues. With 7 bases removed from V and 5 bases from J, the gap between germline ends came to 11 bases. Germline CDR1 is DFQATT and CDR2 is SNEGSKA (reference sequence). The CDR3 spells CSVTREETQYF. CDR3 coding DNA: TGCAGTGTGACTCGTGAGGAGACCCAGTACTTC.

Turning to this clonotype: One end of the junction fails to match germline, which may point to a read error. V and J are TRBV4-1 and TRBJ2-5; TRBD1 or TRBD2 may be the D gene (5 bases each). Germline loops: CDR1 MGHRA, CDR2 YSYEKL. This CDR3 is 14 amino acids long. CDR3: CASSQGRGEETQYF. The CDR3, as DNA: TGTGCCAGCAGCCAAGGACGAGGGGAAGAGACCCAGTACTTC.

The J gene is TRBJ2-1, the V gene TRBV2, with TRBD2 matching 8 bases. The DNA end favors TRBJ2-7, so the J call may be wrong. The CDR3 contains 16 residues. Germline-derived CDR1 and CDR2 are SNHLY and FYNNEI. The CDR3 spells CASSPWSGGSYNEQYF. The CDR3, as DNA: TGTGCCAGCAGTCCTTGGAGCGGGGGCTCCTACAATGAGCAGTACTTC.